These 22 T cell receptor beta chains originate from one sample sequenced in a study of shared clonotypes between healthy human individuals. Data came from immunoSEQ multiplex PCR; TCRdb stores just in-frame clones and leaves some out. This table holds approximately 2,200,000 clones, about 92% found once. Naive-designated CD8 cells lacked CD45RO, were positively enriched for CCR7, and omitted terminally differentiated effector memory CD45RA+ cells. The material sequenced was naive CD8+ T cells from PBMCs. The origin of the receptors is a man aged 18 to 29 in good health. Some clones in this sample may be carry-over from other donors' samples.

The V and J genes are TRBV19 and TRBJ1-4, with no clear D. V was cut by 5 bases and J by 4 bases, with 20 bases left in between. The germline V gene has CDR1 LNHDA and CDR2 SQIVND (reference sequence). The CDR3 covers 17 residues. CDR3 DNA: TGTGCCAGTAGTCTCTCTAGGGCCGCGACCTATAATGAAAAACTGTTTTTT. This encodes CASSLSRAATYNEKLFF.

V is TRBV5-1 and J is TRBJ2-1; no clear D. CDR1 and CDR2 (germline): SGHRS, YFSETQ. V was cut by 5 bases and J by 2 bases, with 14 bases left in between. There are 15 residues in the CDR3. DNA for the CDR3: TGCGCCAGCAGTATAGTCAGAATCACCTACAATGAGCAGTTCTTC. Translating gives CASSIVRITYNEQFF.

The gene calls are TRBV5-4 and TRBJ2-2, with D perhaps matching TRBD1 (5 bases). The CDR3 loop spans 16 amino acids. V was trimmed by 4 bases and J by 3 bases, leaving 16 bases between them. Germline loops: CDR1 SGHNT, CDR2 YYREEE (reference sequence). CDR3 bases: TGTGCCAGCAGCCCCTTCCCACAGGCCGACACCGGGGAGCTGTTTTTT. Translating it yields CASSPFPQADTGELFF.

This clone was detected once. The chain recombines TRBV9 with TRBJ2-1; tentative D call: TRBD2 (5 bases). This CDR3 is 14 amino acids long. CDR1 is SGDLS and CDR2 is YYNGEE in the germline V gene. Deletions cut 2 bases from V and 6 bases from J, with 12 bases between. Written as DNA, the CDR3 is TGTGCCAGCAGCGTCCGAATAGCGACCAATGAGCAGTTCTTC. Amino acids: CASSVRIATNEQFF.

For this clone: The germline gene is not matched at one end of the junction; a read error may be the cause. The same CDR3 arises from other DNA sequences in this sample as well. The J gene is TRBJ2-7, the V gene TRBV5-4, with a weak D call TRBD2 (5 bases). CDR1 and CDR2 (germline): SGHNT, YYREEE (reference sequence). This CDR3 is built from 11 residues. The CDR3 loop is CASSDYYEQYF. CDR3 coding DNA: TGTGCTAGCAGCGACTATTACGAGCAGTACTTC.

The rearrangement links TRBV10-3 to TRBJ2-7; 7 bases line up with TRBD1. The CDR3 has 15 amino acids. Germline V gene data show CDR1 as ENHRY and CDR2 as SYGVKD. Trimming removed 2 bases from V and 2 bases from J; junction bases left unmatched: 6. The CDR3 sequence is CAISEPGQGAYEQYF. The CDR3 DNA sequence: TGTGCCATCAGTGAGCCGGGGCAGGGGGCCTACGAGCAGTACTTC.

This chain joins TRBV7-9 and TRBJ2-3; D is undetermined. The V and J ends lost 0 bases and 6 bases respectively, with 7 bases between them. Germline-derived CDR1 and CDR2 are SEHNR and FQNEAQ (reference sequence). The CDR3 has 13 residues. The CDR3 here is CASSLAAQDTQYF. CDR3 DNA: TGTGCCAGCAGCTTAGCGGCACAGGATACGCAGTATTTT. The whole variable domain, filled in from reference TRBV7-9 and TRBJ2-3, reads DTGVSQNPRHKITKRGQNVTFRCDPISEHNRLYWYRQTLGQGPEFLTYFQNEAQLEKSRLLSDRFSAERPKGSFSTLEIQRTEQGDSAMYLCASSLAAQDTQYFGPGTRLTVL.

The rearrangement uses TRBV7-9 and TRBJ1-1; unclear D gene. The CDR3 runs 13 residues. V gave up 5 bases and J gave up 4 bases, with 11 bases separating them. Germline CDR1 reads SEHNR; CDR2 reads FQNEAQ (reference sequence). The CDR3 sequence is CASSPYGVTEAFF. CDR3 nucleotides: TGTGCCAGCAGCCCGTACGGGGTCACTGAAGCTTTCTTT.

The CDR3 bases are TGTGCCAGCAGTTCTACAGGGCGCGAGCAGTACTTC. Protein product: CASSSTGREQYF. The gene calls are TRBV6-5 and TRBJ2-7; D might be TRBD1 (6 bases). The V end was cut by 4 bases, the J end by 6 bases, with 10 bases between. Germline V lookup: CDR1 MNHEY, CDR2 SVGAGI. The CDR3 consists of 12 residues.

CDR3 DNA: TGTGCCAGTACCCCGGGACAGGGCCACTCCTACGAGCAGTACTTC. Translating gives CASTPGQGHSYEQYF. This chain uses TRBV19 with TRBJ2-7; 9 nucleotides match TRBD1. Germline V gene data show CDR1 as LNHDA and CDR2 as SQIVND (reference sequence). V dropped 7 bases and J dropped 0; count of bases not matched to a gene: 7. The CDR3 has 15 residues.

This clone is a singleton in its sample. This chain uses TRBV19 with TRBJ2-7, with unresolved D. The CDR3 covers 15 residues. Germline assignment: CDR1 LNHDA and CDR2 SQIVND (reference sequence). The V end lost 3 bases, the J end lost 0 bases, and 12 bases lay between the germline ends. CDR3 in amino acids: CASSIILASSYEQYF. The CDR3 bases are TGTGCCAGTAGTATTATTCTGGCCAGCTCCTACGAGCAGTACTTC.

CDR3: CASSQQDRAKNTEAFF. Written as DNA, the CDR3 is TGCGCCAGCAGCCAACAGGACAGGGCGAAGAACACTGAAGCTTTCTTT. This rearrangement joins TRBV4-1 to TRBJ1-1; the match to TRBD1 covers 8 bases. The CDR3 spans 16 residues. CDR1 and CDR2 (germline): MGHRA, YSYEKL. The V and J ends lost 2 bases and 1 base, in that order; junction bases with no gene match: 6.

The CDR3 loop reads CASSQRGQTSTNEQFF. Written as DNA, the CDR3 is TGCGCCAGCAGCCAAAGGGGACAGACCAGCACCAATGAGCAGTTCTTC. The rearrangement uses TRBV4-1 and TRBJ2-1; 7 nucleotides match TRBD1. Germline V CDR1 and CDR2: MGHRA, YSYEKL. CDR3 length: 16 amino acids. V shed 2 bases, J shed 6 bases, and the junction held 10 bases outside the gene matches.

The chain has TRBV4-1 and TRBJ2-1; TRBD1 might be the D (5 bases). With 2 bases removed from V and 6 bases from J, the gap between germline ends came to 8 bases. The CDR3 consists of 13 residues. Germline assignment: CDR1 MGHRA and CDR2 YSYEKL. CDR3 nucleotide sequence: TGCGCCAGCAGCCAATCCAGGGTCAATGAGCAGTTCTTC. The encoded protein is CASSQSRVNEQFF.

V usage is TRBV5-1 and J usage is TRBJ1-1; tentatively, D is TRBD1 (5 bases). The ends were cut back, 5 bases at V and 4 bases at J, with 6 bases in the middle. Germline V gene sequence: CDR1 SGHRS, CDR2 YFSETQ. The CDR3 totals 11 residues. DNA of the CDR3: TGCGCCAGCAGAAGGGGCACTGAAGCTTTCTTT. Encoded protein: CASRRGTEAFF.

V usage is TRBV4-3 and J usage is TRBJ1-1, with D perhaps TRBD1 (5 bases). In germline, CDR1 is LGHNA, CDR2 YSLEER. Trimming cost V 3 bases and J 0 bases, with 8 bases left between them. The CDR3 spans 14 residues. The CDR3 loop reads CASSQGTLNTEAFF. The CDR3 coding sequence is TGCGCCAGCAGCCAGGGGACCTTGAACACTGAAGCTTTCTTT.

The chain couples TRBV28 to TRBJ2-7; 11 positions match TRBD1. The junction had 8 bases not matched to a gene; V was cut back by 7 bases and J by 3 bases. The CDR3 totals 15 residues. In germline, CDR1 is MDHEN, CDR2 SYDVKM. As DNA, the CDR3 is TGTGCCAGCAACGAAGGGACAGGGGGGCACTACGAGCAGTACTTC. This sequence encodes CASNEGTGGHYEQYF.

This chain links TRBV9 with TRBJ2-2; the D is unclear. The CDR3 loop spans 17 amino acids. The V gene lost 0 bases and the J gene lost 5 bases, with 17 bases spanning the gap. Germline CDR1 and CDR2: SGDLS and YYNGEE. The chain's CDR3 is CASSVASRAHETGELFF. The DNA for the CDR3 is TGTGCCAGCAGCGTAGCTAGTCGGGCTCATGAAACCGGGGAGCTGTTTTTT.

This clone was counted once. The rearrangement uses TRBV19 and TRBJ2-7, with 7 bases aligning to TRBD2. CDR1 LNHDA and CDR2 SQIVND come from the germline V gene (reference sequence). The CDR3 runs 12 residues. V shed 8 bases and J 3 bases; nucleotides not matched to a gene: 4. The CDR3 loop reads CASAGESYEQYF. CDR3 DNA sequence: TGTGCCAGTGCGGGGGAGAGCTACGAGCAGTACTTC. Full variable domain (remainder filled in from reference TRBV19 and TRBJ2-7): DGGITQSPKYLFRKEGQNVTLSCEQNLNHDAMYWYRQDPGQGLRLIYYSQIVNDFQKGDIAEGYSVSREKKESFPLTVTSAQKNPTAFYLCASAGESYEQYFGPGTRLTVT.

The rearrangement uses TRBV19 and TRBJ2-7, with a tentative D call TRBD2 (7 bases). The V end lost 6 bases, the J end lost 0 bases, and 15 bases lay between the germline ends. This CDR3 is built from 15 residues. Per germline, CDR1 LNHDA and CDR2 SQIVND (reference sequence). CDR3 bases: TGTGCCAGTAGGAACTCGGGGGGCTTCTCCTACGAGCAGTACTTC. Translation gives CASRNSGGFSYEQYF.

The chain carries TRBV28 and TRBJ1-2, with a tentative D call TRBD1 (5 bases). V was shortened by 5 bases and J by 7 bases, with 11 bases between the two germline ends. The CDR3 totals 12 residues. CDR1 MDHEN and CDR2 SYDVKM come from the germline V gene. CDR3 region: CASSIGTGGYTF. As DNA, the CDR3 is TGTGCCAGCAGTATAGGGACCGGTGGCTACACCTTC.

V and J are TRBV6-1 and TRBJ2-7; 8 nucleotides agree with TRBD2. Germline V gives CDR1 MNHNS, CDR2 SASEGT. V lost 1 base, J lost 2 bases, and 4 bases stayed unmatched. CDR3 length: 15 amino acids. The CDR3 nucleotides are TGTGCCAGCAGTGAAGGTGATAGCGGGACCTACGAGCAGTACTTC. This encodes CASSEGDSGTYEQYF.